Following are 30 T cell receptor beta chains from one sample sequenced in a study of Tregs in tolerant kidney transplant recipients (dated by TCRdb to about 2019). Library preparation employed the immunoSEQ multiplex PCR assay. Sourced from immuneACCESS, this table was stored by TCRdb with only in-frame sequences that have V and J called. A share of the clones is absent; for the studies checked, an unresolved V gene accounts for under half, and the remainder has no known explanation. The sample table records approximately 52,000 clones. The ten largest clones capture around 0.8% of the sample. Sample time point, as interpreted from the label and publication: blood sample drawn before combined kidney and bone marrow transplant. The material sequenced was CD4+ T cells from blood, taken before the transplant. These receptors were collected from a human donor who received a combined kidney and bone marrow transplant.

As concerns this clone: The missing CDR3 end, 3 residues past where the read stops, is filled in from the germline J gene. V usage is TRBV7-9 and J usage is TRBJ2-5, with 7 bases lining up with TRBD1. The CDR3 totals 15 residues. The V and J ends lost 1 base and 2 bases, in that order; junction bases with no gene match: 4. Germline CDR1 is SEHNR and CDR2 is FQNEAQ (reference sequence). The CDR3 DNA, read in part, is TGTGCCAGCAGCTTAGGGGGACAGCCTCAAGAGACC. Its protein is CASSLGGQPQET. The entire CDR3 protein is CASSLGGQPQETQYF. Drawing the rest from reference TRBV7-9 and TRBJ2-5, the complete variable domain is DTGVSQNPRHKITKRGQNVTFRCDPISEHNRLYWYRQTLGQGPEFLTYFQNEAQLEKSRLLSDRFSAERPKGSFSTLEIQRTEQGDSAMYLCASSLGGQPQETQYFGPGTRLLVL.

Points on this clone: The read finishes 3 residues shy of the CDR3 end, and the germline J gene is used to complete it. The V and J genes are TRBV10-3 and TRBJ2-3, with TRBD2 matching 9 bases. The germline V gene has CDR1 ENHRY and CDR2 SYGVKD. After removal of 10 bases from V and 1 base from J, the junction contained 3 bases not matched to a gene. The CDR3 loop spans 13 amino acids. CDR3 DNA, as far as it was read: TGTGCCAGTATAGCGGGAGGCACAGATACG. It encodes CASIAGGTDT. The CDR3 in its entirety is CASIAGGTDTQYF.

The CDR3 reads CASSLDRGEKLFF. The DNA read from the CDR3 is TGTGCCAGCAGCTTGGACAGGGGAGAAAAA. This chain links TRBV5-6 with TRBJ1-4; 7 bases match TRBD1. The sequenced fragment ends 3 residues before the CDR3 boundary, so the rest is inferred from the germline J gene. Germline loops: CDR1 SGHDT, CDR2 YYEEEE. The CDR3 sequence is 13 residues long. The V segment lost 0 bases and the J segment 8 bases; nucleotides outside the gene matches: 1. Variable domain in full (rest from reference TRBV5-6 and TRBJ1-4): DAGVTQSPTHLIKTRGQQVTLRCSPKSGHDTVSWYQQALGQGPQFIFQYYEEEERQRGNFPDRFSGHQFPNYSSELNVNALLLGDSALYLCASSLDRGEKLFFGSGTQLSVL.

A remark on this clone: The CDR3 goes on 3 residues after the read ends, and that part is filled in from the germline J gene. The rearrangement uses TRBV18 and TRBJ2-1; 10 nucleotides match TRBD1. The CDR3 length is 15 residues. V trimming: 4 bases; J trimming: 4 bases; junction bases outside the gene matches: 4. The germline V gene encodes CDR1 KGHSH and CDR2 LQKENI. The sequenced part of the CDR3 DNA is TGTGCCAGCTCACAGGGGACAGGGGATTACAATGAG. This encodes CASSQGTGDYNE. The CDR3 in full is CASSQGTGDYNEQFF.

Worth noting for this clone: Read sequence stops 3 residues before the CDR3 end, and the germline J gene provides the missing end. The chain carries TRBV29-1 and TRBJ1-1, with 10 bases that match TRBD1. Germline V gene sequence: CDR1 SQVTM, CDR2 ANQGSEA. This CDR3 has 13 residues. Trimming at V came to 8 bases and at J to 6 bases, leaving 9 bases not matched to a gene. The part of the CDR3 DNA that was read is TGCAGCTTTACCGGGACAGGGGTTGCTGAA. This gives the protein CSFTGTGVAE. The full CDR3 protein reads CSFTGTGVAEAFF.

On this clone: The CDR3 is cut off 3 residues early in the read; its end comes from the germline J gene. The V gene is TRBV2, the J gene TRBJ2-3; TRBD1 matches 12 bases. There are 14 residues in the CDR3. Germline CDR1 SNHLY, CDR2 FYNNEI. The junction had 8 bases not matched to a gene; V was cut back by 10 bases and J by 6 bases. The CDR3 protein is CATRLGQGADTQYF. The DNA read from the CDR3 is TGTGCCACGAGACTGGGACAGGGGGCGGATACG.

CDR3 region: CSALQGFSVTEAFF. CDR3 DNA (partial): TGCAGTGCCCTTCAGGGGTTCTCGGTCACTGAA. This chain joins TRBV20-1 and TRBJ1-1, with a tentative D call TRBD1 (6 bases). The read halts 3 residues ahead of the CDR3 end, with the missing end drawn from the germline J gene. Germline values: CDR1 DFQATT, CDR2 SNEGSKA (reference sequence). This CDR3 spans 14 amino acids. Deletions cut 6 bases from V and 4 bases from J, with 18 bases between.

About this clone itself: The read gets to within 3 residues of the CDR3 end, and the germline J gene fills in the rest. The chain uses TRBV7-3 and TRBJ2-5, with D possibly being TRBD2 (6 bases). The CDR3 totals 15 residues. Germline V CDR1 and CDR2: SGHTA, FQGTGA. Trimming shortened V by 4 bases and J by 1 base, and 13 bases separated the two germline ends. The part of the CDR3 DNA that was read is TGTGCCAGCAGCTCTACCGGGGGTATCCAAGAGACC. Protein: CASSSTGGIQET. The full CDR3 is CASSSTGGIQETQYF.

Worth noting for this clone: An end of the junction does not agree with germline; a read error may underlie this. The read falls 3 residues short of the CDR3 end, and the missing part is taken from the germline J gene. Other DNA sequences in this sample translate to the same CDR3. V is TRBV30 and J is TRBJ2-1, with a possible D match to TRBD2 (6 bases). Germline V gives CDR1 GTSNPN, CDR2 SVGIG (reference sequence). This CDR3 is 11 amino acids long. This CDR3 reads CAWRTNNEQFF. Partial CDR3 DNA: TGTGCTTGGAGGACTAACAATGAG.

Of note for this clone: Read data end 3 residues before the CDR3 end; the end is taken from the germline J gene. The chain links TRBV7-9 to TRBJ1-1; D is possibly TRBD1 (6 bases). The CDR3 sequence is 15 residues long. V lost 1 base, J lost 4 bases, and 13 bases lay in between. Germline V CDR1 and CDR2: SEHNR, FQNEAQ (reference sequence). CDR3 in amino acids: CASSLDLQGTTEAFF. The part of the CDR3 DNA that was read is TGTGCCAGCAGCTTAGATCTTCAGGGGACCACTGAA.

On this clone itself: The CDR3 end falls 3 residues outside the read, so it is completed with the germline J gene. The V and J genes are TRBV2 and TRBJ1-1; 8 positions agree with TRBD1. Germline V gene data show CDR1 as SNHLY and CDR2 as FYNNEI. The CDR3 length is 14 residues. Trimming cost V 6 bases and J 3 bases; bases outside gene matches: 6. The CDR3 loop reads CASRTGAGYTEAFF. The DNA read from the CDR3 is TGTGCCAGCAGGACAGGGGCAGGGTACACTGAA.

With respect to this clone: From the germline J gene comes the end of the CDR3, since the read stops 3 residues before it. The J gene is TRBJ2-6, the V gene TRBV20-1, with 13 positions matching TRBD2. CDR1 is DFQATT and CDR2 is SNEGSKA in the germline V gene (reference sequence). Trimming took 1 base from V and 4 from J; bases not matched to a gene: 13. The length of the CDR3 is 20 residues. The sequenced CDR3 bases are TGCAGTGCTAGAGGCCCCCCTACTAGCGGGAGGGCCTCCGGGGCCAACGTC. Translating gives CSARGPPTSGRASGANV. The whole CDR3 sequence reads CSARGPPTSGRASGANVLTF.

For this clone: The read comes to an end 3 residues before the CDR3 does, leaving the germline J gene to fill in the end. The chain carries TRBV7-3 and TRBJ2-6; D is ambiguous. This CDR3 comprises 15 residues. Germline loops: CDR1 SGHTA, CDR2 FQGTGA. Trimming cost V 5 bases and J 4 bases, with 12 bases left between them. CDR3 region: CASSPDTPGANVLTF. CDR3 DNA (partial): TGTGCCAGCAGCCCTGACACGCCCGGGGCCAACGTC.

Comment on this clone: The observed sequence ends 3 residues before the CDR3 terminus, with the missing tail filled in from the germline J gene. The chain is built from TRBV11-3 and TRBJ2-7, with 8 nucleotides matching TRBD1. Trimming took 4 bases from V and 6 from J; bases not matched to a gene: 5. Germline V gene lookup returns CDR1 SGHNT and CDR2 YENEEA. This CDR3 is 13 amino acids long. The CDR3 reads CASSSGQAAEQYF. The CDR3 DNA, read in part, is TGTGCCAGCAGCTCGGGACAGGCAGCCGAG.

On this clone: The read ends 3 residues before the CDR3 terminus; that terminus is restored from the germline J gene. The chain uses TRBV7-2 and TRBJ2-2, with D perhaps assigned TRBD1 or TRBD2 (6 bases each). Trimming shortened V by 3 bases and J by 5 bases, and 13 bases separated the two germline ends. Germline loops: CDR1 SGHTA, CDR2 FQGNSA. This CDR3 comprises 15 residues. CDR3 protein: CASSLSQGRTGELFF. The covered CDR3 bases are TGTGCCAGCAGCTTGAGTCAGGGGAGGACCGGGGAG.

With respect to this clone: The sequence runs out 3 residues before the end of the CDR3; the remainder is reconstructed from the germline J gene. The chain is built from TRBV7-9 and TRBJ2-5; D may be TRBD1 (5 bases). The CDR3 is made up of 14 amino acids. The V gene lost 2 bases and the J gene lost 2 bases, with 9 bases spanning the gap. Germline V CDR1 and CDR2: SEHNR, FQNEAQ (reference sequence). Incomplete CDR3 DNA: TGTGCCAGCAGCTTAAATCAGGGACAAGAGACC. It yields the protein CASSLNQGQET. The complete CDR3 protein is CASSLNQGQETQYF.

The CDR3 bases that were read are TGTGCCAGCAGCGAGGGTCGTTCCTACGAG. Translating gives CASSEGRSYE. The entire CDR3 protein is CASSEGRSYEQYF. The chain has TRBV7-2 and TRBJ2-7, with D perhaps TRBD2 (5 bases). Coverage ceases 3 residues before the CDR3 finishes, and the germline J gene fills in the end. The CDR3 sequence is 13 residues long. V was pared by 5 bases and J by 1 base, with 9 bases between. CDR1 is SGHTA, CDR2 FQGNSA, per germline.

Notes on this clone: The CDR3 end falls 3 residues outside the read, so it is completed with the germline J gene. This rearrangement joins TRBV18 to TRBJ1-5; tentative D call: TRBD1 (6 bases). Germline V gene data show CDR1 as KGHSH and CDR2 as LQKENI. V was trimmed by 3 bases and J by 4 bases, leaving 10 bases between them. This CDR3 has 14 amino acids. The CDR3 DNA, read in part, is TGTGCCAGCTCACCTGGGCAGGGGAATCAGCCC. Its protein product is CASSPGQGNQP. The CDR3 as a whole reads CASSPGQGNQPQHF. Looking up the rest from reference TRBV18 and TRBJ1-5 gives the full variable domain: NAGVMQNPRHLVRRRGQEARLRCSPMKGHSHVYWYRQLPEEGLKFMVYLQKENIIDESGMPKERFSAEFPKEGPSILRIQQVVRGDSAAYFCASSPGQGNQPQHFGDGTRLSIL.

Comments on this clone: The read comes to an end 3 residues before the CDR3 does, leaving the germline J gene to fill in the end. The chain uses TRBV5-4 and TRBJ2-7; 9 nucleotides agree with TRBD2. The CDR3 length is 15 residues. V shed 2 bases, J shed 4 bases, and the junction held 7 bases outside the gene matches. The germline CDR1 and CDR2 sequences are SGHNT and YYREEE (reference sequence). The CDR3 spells CASSFSLAGPYEQYF. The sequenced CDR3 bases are TGTGCCAGCAGCTTTAGCCTAGCGGGACCTTACGAG.

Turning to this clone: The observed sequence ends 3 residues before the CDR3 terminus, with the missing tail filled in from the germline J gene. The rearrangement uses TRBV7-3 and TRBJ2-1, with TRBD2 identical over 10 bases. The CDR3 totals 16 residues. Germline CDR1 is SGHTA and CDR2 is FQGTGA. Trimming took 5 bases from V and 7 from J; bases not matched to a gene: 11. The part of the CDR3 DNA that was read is TGTGCCAGCAGCCCTCTAGGACTAGCGGAAGTTAATGAG. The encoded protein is CASSPLGLAEVNE. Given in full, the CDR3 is CASSPLGLAEVNEQFF. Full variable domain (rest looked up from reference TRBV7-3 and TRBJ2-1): GAGVSQTPSNKVTEKGKYVELRCDPISGHTALYWYRQSLGQGPEFLIYFQGTGAADDSGLPNDRFFAVRPEGSVSTLKIQRTERGDSAVYLCASSPLGLAEVNEQFFGPGTRLTVL.

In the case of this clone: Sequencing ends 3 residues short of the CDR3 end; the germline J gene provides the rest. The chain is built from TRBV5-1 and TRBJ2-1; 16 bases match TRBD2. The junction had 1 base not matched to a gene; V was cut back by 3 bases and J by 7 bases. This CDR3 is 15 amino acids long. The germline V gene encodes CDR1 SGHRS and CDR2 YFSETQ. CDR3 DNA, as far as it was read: TGCGCCAGCAGCTCGGGACTAGCGGGAGGGAATGAG. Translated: CASSSGLAGGNE. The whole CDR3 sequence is CASSSGLAGGNEQFF.

Incomplete CDR3 DNA: TGTGCCAGTGAGGGCAACAATGAG. This translates into CASEGNNE. The full CDR3 sequence reads CASEGNNEQFF. The V and J genes are TRBV2 and TRBJ2-1; possible D gene TRBD2, 5 bases. The read gets to within 3 residues of the CDR3 end, and the germline J gene fills in the rest. This CDR3 is 11 amino acids long. Trimming shortened V by 9 bases and J by 5 bases, and 8 bases separated the two germline ends. CDR1 SNHLY and CDR2 FYNNEI come from the germline V gene.

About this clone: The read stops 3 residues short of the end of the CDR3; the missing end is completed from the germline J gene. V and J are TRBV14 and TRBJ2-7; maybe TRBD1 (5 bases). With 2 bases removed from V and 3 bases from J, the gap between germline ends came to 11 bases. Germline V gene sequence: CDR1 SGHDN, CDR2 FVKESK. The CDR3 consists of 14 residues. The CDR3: CASSQLVRGYEQYF. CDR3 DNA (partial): TGTGCCAGCAGCCAACTAGTAAGGGGCTACGAG.

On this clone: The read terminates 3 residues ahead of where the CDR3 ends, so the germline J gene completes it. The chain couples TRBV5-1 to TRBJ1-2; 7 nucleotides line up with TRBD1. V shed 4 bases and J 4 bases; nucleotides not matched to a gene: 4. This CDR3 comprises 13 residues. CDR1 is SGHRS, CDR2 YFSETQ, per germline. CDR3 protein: CASSEDRVYGYTF. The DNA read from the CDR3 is TGCGCCAGCAGCGAAGACAGGGTCTATGGC.

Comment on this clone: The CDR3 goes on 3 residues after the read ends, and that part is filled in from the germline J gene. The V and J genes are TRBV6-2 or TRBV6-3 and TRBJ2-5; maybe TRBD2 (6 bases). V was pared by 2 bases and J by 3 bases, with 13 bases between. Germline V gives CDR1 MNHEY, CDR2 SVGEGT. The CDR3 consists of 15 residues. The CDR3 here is CASSYGSGVKETQYF. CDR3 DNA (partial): TGTGCCAGCAGTTACGGTTCGGGGGTCAAAGAGACC.

The covered CDR3 bases are TGTGCCAGCAGCCCTAGACAGGCGCGTTCACCC. Translating gives CASSPRQARSP. The whole CDR3 sequence is CASSPRQARSPLHF. The chain has TRBV7-2 and TRBJ1-6; maybe TRBD1 (6 bases). The CDR3 end falls 3 residues outside the read, so it is completed with the germline J gene. V gave up 5 bases and J gave up 9 bases, with 14 bases separating them. CDR1 is SGHTA, CDR2 FQGNSA, per germline. The CDR3 is made up of 14 amino acids.

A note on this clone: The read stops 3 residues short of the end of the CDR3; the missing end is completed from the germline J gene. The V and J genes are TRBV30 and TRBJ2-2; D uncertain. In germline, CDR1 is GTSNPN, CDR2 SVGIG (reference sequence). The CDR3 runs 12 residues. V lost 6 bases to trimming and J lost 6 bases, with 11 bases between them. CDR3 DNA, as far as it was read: TGTGCCTGTCCCCAGGTCGCCGGGGAG. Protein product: CACPQVAGE. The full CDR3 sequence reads CACPQVAGELFF.

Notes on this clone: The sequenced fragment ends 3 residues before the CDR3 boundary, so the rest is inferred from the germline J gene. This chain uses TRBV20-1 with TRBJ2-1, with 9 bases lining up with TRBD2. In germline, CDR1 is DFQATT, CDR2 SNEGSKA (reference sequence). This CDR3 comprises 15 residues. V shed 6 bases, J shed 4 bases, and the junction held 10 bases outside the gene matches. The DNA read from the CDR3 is TGCAGTGCCCCCCTTACGACTAGCGGTTACAATGAG. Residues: CSAPLTTSGYNE. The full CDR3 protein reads CSAPLTTSGYNEQFF.

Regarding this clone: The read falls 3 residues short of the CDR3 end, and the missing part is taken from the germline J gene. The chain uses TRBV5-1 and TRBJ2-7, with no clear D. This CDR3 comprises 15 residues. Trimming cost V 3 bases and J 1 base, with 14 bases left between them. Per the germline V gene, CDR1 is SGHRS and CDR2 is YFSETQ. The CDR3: CASSYDSPPSYEQYF. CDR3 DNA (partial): TGCGCCAGCAGCTACGACTCGCCCCCTTCCTACGAG.

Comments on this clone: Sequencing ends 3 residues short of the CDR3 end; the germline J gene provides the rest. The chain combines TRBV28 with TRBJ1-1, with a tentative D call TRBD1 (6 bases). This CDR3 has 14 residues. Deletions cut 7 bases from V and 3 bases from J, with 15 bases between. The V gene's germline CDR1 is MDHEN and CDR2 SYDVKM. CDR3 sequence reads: CASTLRGSYTEAFF. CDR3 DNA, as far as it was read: TGTGCCAGCACCCTCAGGGGTTCGTACACTGAA.